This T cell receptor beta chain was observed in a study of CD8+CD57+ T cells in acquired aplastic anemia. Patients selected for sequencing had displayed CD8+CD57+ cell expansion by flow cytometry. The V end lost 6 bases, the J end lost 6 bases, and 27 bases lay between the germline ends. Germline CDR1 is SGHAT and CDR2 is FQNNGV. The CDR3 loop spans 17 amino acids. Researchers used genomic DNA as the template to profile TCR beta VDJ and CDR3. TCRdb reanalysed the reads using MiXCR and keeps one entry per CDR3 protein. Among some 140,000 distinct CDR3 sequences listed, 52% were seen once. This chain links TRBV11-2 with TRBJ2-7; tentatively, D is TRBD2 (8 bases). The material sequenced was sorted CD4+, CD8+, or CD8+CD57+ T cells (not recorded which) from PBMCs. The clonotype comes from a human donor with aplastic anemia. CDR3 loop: CASSPAQTSVRQGEQYF. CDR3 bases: TGTGCCAGCAGTCCAGCCCAGACTAGCGTCCGACAGGGCGAGCAGTACTTC.